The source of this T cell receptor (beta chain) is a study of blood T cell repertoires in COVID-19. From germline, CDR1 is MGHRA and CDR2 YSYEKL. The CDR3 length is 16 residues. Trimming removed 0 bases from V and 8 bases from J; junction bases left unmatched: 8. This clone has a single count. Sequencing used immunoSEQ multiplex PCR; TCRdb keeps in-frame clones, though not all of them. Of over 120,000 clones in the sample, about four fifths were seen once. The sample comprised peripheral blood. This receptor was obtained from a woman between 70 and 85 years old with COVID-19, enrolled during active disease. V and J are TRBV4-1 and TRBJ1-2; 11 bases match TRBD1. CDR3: CASSQDAGQGAEGYTF. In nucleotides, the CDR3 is TGCGCCAGCAGCCAAGACGCCGGACAGGGGGCAGAAGGCTACACCTTC.